This T cell receptor beta chain was found in a study of beta chain features in type 1 diabetes listed by TCRdb under 2018. Study-level background: Patients and healthy donors did not differ in mean age, gender distribution, total cell number or subset yield. Across all samples, about 110 million sorted cells were examined, and cell number per subset correlated strongly with RNA yield. In the study, TCRB repertoires of sorted circulating CD4+ T cell subsets from recently diagnosed type 1 diabetes patients were compared with those of matched healthy donors. Regulatory and stem cell-like memory subsets were obtained from only 8 patients and about 8 healthy donors, while naive and central memory subsets were obtained from all 30 or so donors. The investigation overall reported the following: The naive, central memory and regulatory TCRB repertoires appeared to resemble one another more closely among patients than among healthy donors. Only small numbers of individuals were included in the HLA sub-analyses, which left unresolved whether HLA type had any influence on TCRB rearrangement. At VDJ recombination sites, type 1 diabetes patients had fewer insertions and more deleted nucleotides, which implies abnormalities in thymic rearrangement. In all four CD4+ subsets, TCRB CDR3 length was moderately but significantly shorter in type 1 diabetes patients. Shorter templates might have been favored by PCR, but patient and control samples were amplified and corrected together, so both groups would have been affected equally by any skew. Because cDNA rather than genomic DNA was sequenced, highly expressing activated cells could have been over-represented, although no difference in activation and CD3 levels was found between groups.

Worth noting for this clone: This clone's antigen is unknown. There are no base qualities to consult, and no much larger clone falls within one base.

A single peripheral blood draw of about 120 mL on average was collected from each donor into heparinised tubes. Using a panel that included CD45RO, CCR7, CD25, CD127, CD95 and CD27, naive, central memory, regulatory and stem cell-like memory CD4+ T cells were sorted on a BD FACSAria II. A purity above 98% was achieved for all sorted populations. Right away, PBMCs were isolated by Lymphoprep density gradient centrifugation and were stained directly, with no culture step. So that batch effects would be minimized, each experiment stained and sorted samples in pairs, pairing one healthy donor with one patient. The High Capacity cDNA Reverse Transcription Kit was used to reverse transcribe all of the isolated RNA, meaning that expressed TCRB transcripts were what got sequenced. Deep immunoSEQ sequencing was performed on naive, central memory and regulatory T cell samples, with an average of around 3.5 million total reads per sample. Sorted cells were lysed in RLT buffer, and RNA was extracted using DNase-treated RNeasy Micro or Mini kits according to cell number. Each cell subset was processed on its own to prevent cross-contamination, while patient and healthy donor samples were processed together. The immunoSEQ multiplex PCR was used to amplify TCRB sequences from cDNA, yielding 87-bp fragments that span the CDR3 region. Sequencing of the amplicons was done on the Illumina HiSeq platform. Turning to the authors' computational methods: Synthetic template baselines were used to correct PCR bias computationally, reads within Hamming distance 2 were collapsed, and singletons that could not be merged were discarded. Reads were aligned against IMGT so that V, D and J genes, CDR3 length and insertions or deletions at six rearrangement sites could be assigned. Clonotype counts were normalized to sorted cell number within each subset before computing true diversity and Gini coefficients with the tcR R package. The overlap coefficient, calculated on TCRB nucleotide sequences, was used to quantify repertoire sharing. TCRdb obtained this table from immuneACCESS and retained in-frame rearrangements with V and J assigned. These tables miss some clones; where compared with another copy, unresolved V genes account for less than half of the shortfall, and the remainder is unexplained. The D gene and trimming were derived from the DNA, and the V and J assignments and clone size from that table. This sample comprises about 150,000 clones, about 8% of them detected only once. Approximately 0.85% of the sample goes to the ten largest clones.

The sample taken for sequencing was central memory CD4+ T cells from blood. The sequence was collected from a woman aged 35 to 49 with type 1 diabetes.

The CDR3 protein is CASWGLQSPGGQYF. The sequenced DNA: TGTGCCAGCTGGGGACTTCAATCCCCAGGAGGTCAGTACTTC. The chain was built from TRBV28 and TRBJ2-4; a weak D assignment points to TRBD2 (6 bases agree). Between the V and J ends, shortened by 8 bases and 12 bases respectively, the junction contains 23 bases. From the cysteine up to the phenylalanine, the CDR3 has a length of 14 residues. The sequence is cut down to CDR3 DNA, 42 bases in frame from base 1. CDR1 and CDR2 (MDHEN, SYDVKM) derive from the germline V gene.